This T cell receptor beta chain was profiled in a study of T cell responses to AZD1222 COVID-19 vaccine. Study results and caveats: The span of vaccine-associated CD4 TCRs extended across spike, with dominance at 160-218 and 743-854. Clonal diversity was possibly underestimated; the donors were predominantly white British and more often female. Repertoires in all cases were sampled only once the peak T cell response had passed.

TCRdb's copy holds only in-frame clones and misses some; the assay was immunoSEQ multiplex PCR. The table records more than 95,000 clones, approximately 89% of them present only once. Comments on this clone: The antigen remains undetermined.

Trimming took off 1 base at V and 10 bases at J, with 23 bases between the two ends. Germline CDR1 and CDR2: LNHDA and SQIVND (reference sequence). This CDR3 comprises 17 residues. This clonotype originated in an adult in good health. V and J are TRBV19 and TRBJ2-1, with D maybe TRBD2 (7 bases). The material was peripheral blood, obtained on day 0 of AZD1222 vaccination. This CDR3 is CASSIGSGGALVDEQFF. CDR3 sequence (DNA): TGTGCCAGTAGTATAGGTAGTGGGGGGGCACTTGTCGACGAGCAGTTCTTC.